This T cell receptor (beta chain) was documented in a study of CD8 T cells in Susac syndrome. Study-wide points: The study's TCR sequencing and HLA analysis covered a relatively small number of individuals, and the study acknowledged this.

Sequencing targeted TCR beta in blood CD8+ and CD4+ T cells. A quantity of about 0.5 to 1 ug RNA underwent reverse transcription using random hexamers. An immunoSEQ multiplex PCR amplified TCR beta CDR3 over 54 Vbeta and 13 Jbeta. A single record per CDR3 protein comes from TCRdb applying MiXCR to the immunoSEQ multiplex PCR reads. This sample has some 120,000 distinct CDR3 sequences; around 95% occur once, and the top ten carry 0.065% to 0.1%. V shed 6 bases and J shed 8 bases, with 10 bases lying between them. CDR1 is SQVTM, CDR2 ANQGSEA, per germline. There are 11 residues in the CDR3. On this clonotype: Its specificity is unknown.

The chain combines TRBV29-1 with TRBJ1-4; D not resolved. The sequenced sample consisted of CD4+ T cells from PBMCs. This TCR was sampled from a human donor in good health. The CDR3 is CSVVRGEKLFF. DNA of the CDR3: TGCAGCGTCGTAAGAGGGGAAAAACTGTTTTTT.